This TCR beta chain was found in a study of T cell repertoires in cytomegalovirus infection. The wider study: Researchers turned to recently identified HLA-C-restricted CMV epitopes as well as well-studied HLA-B-restricted ones. In public TCR beta signatures, there were indications of both CMV infection and matching HLA type. Findings and limits, study-wide: Identification of carriers of CMV plus the relevant HLA was performed using cumulative public TCR beta family frequency. It was HLA-C-restricted CMV-specific TCR beta clonotypes that dominated the response ex vivo.

Via MiXCR, TCRdb re-called the reads, giving one row per CDR3 protein. The sample consists of hundreds of thousands of distinct CDR3 sequences, about a third of them appearing once. As concerns this clonotype: Its antigen is undetermined.

The CDR3 sequence is 14 residues long. Trimming removed 1 base at V and 3 bases at J, with 10 bases between. The germline V gene encodes CDR1 SGHDN and CDR2 FVKESK. The TCR sequence derives from a human donor in good health (CMV status not recorded). Some clones in this sample may be carry-over from other donors' samples. The V call is TRBV14, the J call TRBJ2-7, with unresolved D. The input for sequencing was cultured CD8+ T cells from PBMCs, taken from culture after CMV antigen stimulation. For the CDR3, the DNA is TGTGCCAGCAGCCAAGGCAGTGACGGCTACGAGCAGTACGTC. It specifies CASSQGSDGYEQYV.